Detailed here is one T cell receptor beta chain. Germline CDR1 is SGHTA and CDR2 is FQGNSA. The CDR3 has 14 amino acids. V lost 5 bases, J lost 9 bases, and 9 bases stayed unmatched. The data were taken from a study of blood T cell repertoires in COVID-19. Turning to the study itself: From T cells, B-cell-depleted T cells, or PBMCs came the material, which was cDNA or gDNA.

Per the study methods: Amplified reference gene primers provided the basis for estimating nucleated cell counts. TCRdb's table, derived via immunoSEQ multiplex PCR, lists solely in-frame clones and lacks some. V and J calls and clone size are those listed in that table; D and trimming were worked out from the DNA. The sample includes more than 65,000 clones, around 85% of them seen just once. Sequencing used peripheral blood. The source of this sequence is a woman aged 50 to 60 with acute or convalescent COVID-19. The V call is TRBV7-2, the J call TRBJ2-1; the match to TRBD2 covers 8 bases. The CDR3 is CASSAGLGPSEQFF. The CDR3, as DNA: TGTGCCAGCAGCGCGGGACTAGGGCCCAGTGAGCAGTTCTTC.